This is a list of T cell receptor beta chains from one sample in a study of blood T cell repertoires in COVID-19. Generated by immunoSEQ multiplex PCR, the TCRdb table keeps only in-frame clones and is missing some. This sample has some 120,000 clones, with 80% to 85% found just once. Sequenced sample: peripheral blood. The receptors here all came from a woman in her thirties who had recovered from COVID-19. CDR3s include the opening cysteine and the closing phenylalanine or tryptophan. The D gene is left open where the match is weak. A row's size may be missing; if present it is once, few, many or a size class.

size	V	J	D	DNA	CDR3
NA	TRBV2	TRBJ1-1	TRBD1	TGTGCCAGCAGCTCAAGTGGACAGGAACAAAAAGCTTTCTTT	CASSSSGQEQKAFF
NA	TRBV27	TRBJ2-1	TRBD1	TGTGCCAGCGAGAAGGGACAGGGCTACAATGAGCAGTTCTTC	CASEKGQGYNEQFF
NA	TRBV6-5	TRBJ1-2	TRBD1	TGTGCCAGCACAAGGGGGGACAGGGGAGGTGGCTACACCTTC	CASTRGDRGGGYTF
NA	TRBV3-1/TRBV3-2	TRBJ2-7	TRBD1	TGTGCCAGCAGCCAGGGACAGGGACTCGAGCAGTACTTC	CASSQGQGLEQYF
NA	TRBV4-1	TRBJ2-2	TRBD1	TGCGCCAGCAGCCAAGATAGGACAGGGCATACCGGGGAGCTGTTTTTT	CASSQDRTGHTGELFF
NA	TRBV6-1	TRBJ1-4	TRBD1	TGTGCCAGCAGTGAAGCGCCGGGACAGGGGTTTGAAAAACTGTTTTTT	CASSEAPGQGFEKLFF
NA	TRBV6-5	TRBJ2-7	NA	TGTGCCAGCAGCCATCTGAACGGCGAGCAGTACTTC	CASSHLNGEQYF
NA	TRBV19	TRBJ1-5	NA	TGTGCCAGTAGTATAGAGGGGCCAGTAATGAATCAGCCCCAGCATTTT	CASSIEGPVMNQPQHF
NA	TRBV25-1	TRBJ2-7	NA	TGTGCCAGCAGTCCATCCTACGAGCAGTACTTC	CASSPSYEQYF
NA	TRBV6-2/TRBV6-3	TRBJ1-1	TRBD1	TGTGCCAGCAGTTTCGCGGACAGGGGGCAAGCTTTCTTT	CASSFADRGQAFF
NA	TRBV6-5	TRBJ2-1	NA	TGTGCCAGCAGTTCTGGCGGGACGGGGAATGAGCAGTTCTTC	CASSSGGTGNEQFF
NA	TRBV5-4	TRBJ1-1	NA	TGTGCCAGCAGCTTGGGGCTCATCACTGAAGCTTTCTTT	CASSLGLITEAFF
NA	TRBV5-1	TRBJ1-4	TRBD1	TGCGCCAGCAGCCCAGGGGGAGAAAAACTGTTTTTT	CASSPGGEKLFF
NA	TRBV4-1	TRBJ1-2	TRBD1	TGCGCCAGCAGCCAGGGGACAGGGAGCCTCTATGGCTACACCTTC	CASSQGTGSLYGYTF
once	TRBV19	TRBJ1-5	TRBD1	TGTGCCAGTAGTAAAATACAGGGGGCGCGAGATCAGCCCCAGCATTTT	CASSKIQGARDQPQHF
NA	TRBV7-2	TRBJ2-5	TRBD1	TGTGCCAGCAGCTTAAGGACAGGGGGCTATGGGCTTCGGGAGACCCAGTACTTC	CASSLRTGGYGLRETQYF